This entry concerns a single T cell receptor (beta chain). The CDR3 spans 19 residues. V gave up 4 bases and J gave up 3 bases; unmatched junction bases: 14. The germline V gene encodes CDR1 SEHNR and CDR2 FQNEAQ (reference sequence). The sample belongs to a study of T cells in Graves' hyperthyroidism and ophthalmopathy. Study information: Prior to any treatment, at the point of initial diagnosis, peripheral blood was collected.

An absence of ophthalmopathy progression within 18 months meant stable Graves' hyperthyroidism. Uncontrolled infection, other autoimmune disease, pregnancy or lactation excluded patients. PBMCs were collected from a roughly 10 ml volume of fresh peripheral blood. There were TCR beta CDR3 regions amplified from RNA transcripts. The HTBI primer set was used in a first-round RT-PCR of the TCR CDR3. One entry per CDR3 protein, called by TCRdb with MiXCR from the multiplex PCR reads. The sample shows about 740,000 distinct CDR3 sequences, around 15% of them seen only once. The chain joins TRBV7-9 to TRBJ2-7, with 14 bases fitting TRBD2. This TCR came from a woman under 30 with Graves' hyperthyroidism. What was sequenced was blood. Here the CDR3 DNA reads TGTGCCAGCAGCTGGGGACTAGCGGGAGTGTCGTTAAAGGGCTACGAGCAGTACTTC. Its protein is CASSWGLAGVSLKGYEQYF.